This T cell receptor beta chain derives from a study of beta chain features in type 1 diabetes. Looking at the study overall: Examined across all samples were about 110 million sorted cells. Study-level points and caveats: Among all four CD4+ subsets, Type 1 diabetes patients had TCRB CDR3s that were moderately but significantly shorter.

This clone has more than one count but fewer than ten. The antigen remains undetermined. Of the isolated RNA, all was reverse transcribed, and so the sequenced material was expressed TCRB transcripts. Only in-frame clones appear in the TCRdb table, and some are missing; sequencing was by immunoSEQ multiplex PCR. The repertoire consists of around 500,000 clones, with approximately 31% occurring once and the leading ten covering 0.05% to 0.065%. CDR1 is MNHNS and CDR2 is SASEGT in the germline V gene. The trim removed 3 bases at V and 4 bases at J, leaving 5 bases unmatched. The CDR3 spans 15 residues. This chain uses TRBV6-1 with TRBJ2-5; TRBD2 aligns across 10 bases. Sequenced input: naive CD4+ T cells from blood. The TCR was taken from a man younger than 35 in good health. The CDR3 region has the DNA TGTGCCAGCAGTGACGTAGCGGGAGGAAGAGAGACCCAGTACTTC. Amino acid sequence: CASSDVAGGRETQYF.